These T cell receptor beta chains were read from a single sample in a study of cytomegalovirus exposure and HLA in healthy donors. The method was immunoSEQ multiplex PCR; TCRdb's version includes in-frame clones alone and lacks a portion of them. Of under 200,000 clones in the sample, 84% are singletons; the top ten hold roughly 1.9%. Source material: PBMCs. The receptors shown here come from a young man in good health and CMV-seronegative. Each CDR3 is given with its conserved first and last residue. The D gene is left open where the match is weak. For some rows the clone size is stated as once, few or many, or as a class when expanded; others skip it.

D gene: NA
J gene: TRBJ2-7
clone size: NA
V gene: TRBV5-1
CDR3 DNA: TGCGCCAGCACCCTGGGGGGCTCCTACGAGCAGTACTTC
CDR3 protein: CASTLGGSYEQYF

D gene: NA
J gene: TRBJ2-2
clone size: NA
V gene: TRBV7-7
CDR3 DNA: TGTGCTAGCAGGCACAGGGTCACCGGGGAGCTGTTTTTT
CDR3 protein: CASRHRVTGELFF

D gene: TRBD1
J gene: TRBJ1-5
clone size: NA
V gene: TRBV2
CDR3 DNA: TGTGCCAGAGGGACAGGCCAGGCAAGTCAGCCCCAGCATTTT
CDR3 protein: CARGTGQASQPQHF

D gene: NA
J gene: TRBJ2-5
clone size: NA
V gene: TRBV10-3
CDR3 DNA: TGTGCCACCTCGCAGGGTGGAGAGACCCAGTACTTC
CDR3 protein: CATSQGGETQYF

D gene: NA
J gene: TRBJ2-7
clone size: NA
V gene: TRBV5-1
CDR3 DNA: TGCGCCAGCAAGACCGGGGGGCCTGCTCCCTACGAGCAGTACTTC
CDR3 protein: CASKTGGPAPYEQYF

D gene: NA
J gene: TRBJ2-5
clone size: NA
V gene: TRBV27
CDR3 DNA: TGTGCCAGCAGGGCTGGAGGGGCCCAGTACTTC
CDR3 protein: CASRAGGAQYF

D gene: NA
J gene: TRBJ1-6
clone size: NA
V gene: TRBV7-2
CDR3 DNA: TGTGCCAGCAGCCCCCCCGAGGGTCCACCCCTCCACTTT
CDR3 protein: CASSPPEGPPLHF

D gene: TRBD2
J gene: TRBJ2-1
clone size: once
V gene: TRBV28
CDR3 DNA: TGTGCCAGCAGTTCCAAGCGGGGCGGCTCCTACAATGAGCAGTTCTTC
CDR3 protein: CASSSKRGGSYNEQFF

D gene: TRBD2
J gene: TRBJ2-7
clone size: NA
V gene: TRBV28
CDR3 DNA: TGTGCCAGCAGTTTATCGGCGGGAGGCCCCTACGAGCAGTACTTC
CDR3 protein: CASSLSAGGPYEQYF

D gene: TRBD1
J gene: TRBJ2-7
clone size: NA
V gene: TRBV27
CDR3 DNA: TGTGCCAGCAGTTTATCCCCAGGGGGCGTCTCCTACGAGCAGTACTTC
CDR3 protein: CASSLSPGGVSYEQYF

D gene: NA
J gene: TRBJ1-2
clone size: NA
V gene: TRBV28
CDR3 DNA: TGTGCCAGCAGTACGACAGCGTATGGCTACACCTTC
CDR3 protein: CASSTTAYGYTF

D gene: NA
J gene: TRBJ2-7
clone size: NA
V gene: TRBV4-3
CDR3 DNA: TGCGCCAGCAGCCAAGAACAGTCCAGTAACAGGCGGTCTTACGAGCAGTACTTC
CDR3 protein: CASSQEQSSNRRSYEQYF

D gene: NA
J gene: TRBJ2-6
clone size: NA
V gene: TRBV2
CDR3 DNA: TGTGCCAGCCACTACCGCGGGGCCAACGTCCTGACTTTC
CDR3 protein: CASHYRGANVLTF

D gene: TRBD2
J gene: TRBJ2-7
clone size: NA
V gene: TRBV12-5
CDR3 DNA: TGTGCTAGTGCCTGGGGGGGGAAACGCACGGCTACCTACGAGCAGTACTTC
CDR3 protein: CASAWGGKRTATYEQYF

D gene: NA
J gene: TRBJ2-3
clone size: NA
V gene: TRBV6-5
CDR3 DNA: TGTGCCAGCAGGGAGCAATCAGATACGCAGTATTTT
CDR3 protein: CASREQSDTQYF

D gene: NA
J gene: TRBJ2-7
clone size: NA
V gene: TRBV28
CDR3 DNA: TGTGCCAGCAGTTTAAAGGTGGGAGGCCTTCCCTTCTCCTACGAGCAGTACTTC
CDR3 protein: CASSLKVGGLPFSYEQYF

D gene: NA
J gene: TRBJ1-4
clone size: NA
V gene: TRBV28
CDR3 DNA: TGTGCCAGCAGTTTATCAGGGGCTTCTAGTTTTGAAAAACTGTTTTTT
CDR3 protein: CASSLSGASSFEKLFF

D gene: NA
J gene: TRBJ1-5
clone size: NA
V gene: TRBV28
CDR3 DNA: TGTGCCAGCAGTTCCAGGCTTAGCAATCAGCCCCAGCATTTT
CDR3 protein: CASSSRLSNQPQHF

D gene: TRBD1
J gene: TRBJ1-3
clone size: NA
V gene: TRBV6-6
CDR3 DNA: TGTGCCAGCAGGACCGGGACAGCAAGGGGAAACACCATATATTTT
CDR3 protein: CASRTGTARGNTIYF

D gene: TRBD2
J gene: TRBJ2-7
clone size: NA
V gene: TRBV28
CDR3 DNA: TGTGCCAGCAGTTTACCGACCACTAGCGGGAGGGCCTACGAGCAGTACTTC
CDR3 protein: CASSLPTTSGRAYEQYF

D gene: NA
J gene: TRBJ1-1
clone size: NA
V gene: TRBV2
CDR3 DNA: TGTGCCAGCACGCCGGGGTTGGGTACTGAAGCTTTCTTT
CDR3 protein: CASTPGLGTEAFF

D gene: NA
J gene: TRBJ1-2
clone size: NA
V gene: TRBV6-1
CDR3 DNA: TGTGCCAGCAGTGAAGGCCCCCCGGATGGCTACACCTTC
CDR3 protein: CASSEGPPDGYTF

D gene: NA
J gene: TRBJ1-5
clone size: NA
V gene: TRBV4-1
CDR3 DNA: TGCGCCAGCAGCCTCGACAGCCATAGCAATCAGCCCCAGCATTTT
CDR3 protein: CASSLDSHSNQPQHF

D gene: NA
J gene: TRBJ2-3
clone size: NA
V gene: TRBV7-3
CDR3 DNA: TGTGCCAGCAGCCCCGGACTGACACCAGATACGCAGTATTTT
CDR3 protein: CASSPGLTPDTQYF

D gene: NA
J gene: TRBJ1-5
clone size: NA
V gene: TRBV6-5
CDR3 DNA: TGTGCCAGCAGGCGGCGACAGCCCGAAGAGCCCCAGCATTTT
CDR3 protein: CASRRRQPEEPQHF

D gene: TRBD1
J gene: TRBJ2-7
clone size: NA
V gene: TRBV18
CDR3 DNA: TGTGCCAGCTCAGATGGGACAGCCGAGCAGTACTTC
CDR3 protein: CASSDGTAEQYF

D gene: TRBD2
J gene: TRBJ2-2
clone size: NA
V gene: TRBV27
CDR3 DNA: TGTGCCAGCAGCCCGGGACTAGCAGTCGGGAAGAACACCGGGGAGCTGTTTTTT
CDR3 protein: CASSPGLAVGKNTGELFF

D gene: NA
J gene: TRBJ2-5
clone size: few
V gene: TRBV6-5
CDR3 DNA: TGTGCCAGCAGTCAACGGCAGGGGCTCCCCGGGACCCAGTACTTC
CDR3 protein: CASSQRQGLPGTQYF

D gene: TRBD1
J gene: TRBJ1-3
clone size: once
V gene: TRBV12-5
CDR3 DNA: TGTGCTAGTTCGACAGGGGTAAGAGGAAACACCATATATTTT
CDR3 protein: CASSTGVRGNTIYF

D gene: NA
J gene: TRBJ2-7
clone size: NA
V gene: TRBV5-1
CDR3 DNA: TGCGCCAGCAGCTCCCAAGGGGGAAAAGGCGAGCAGTACTTC
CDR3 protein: CASSSQGGKGEQYF

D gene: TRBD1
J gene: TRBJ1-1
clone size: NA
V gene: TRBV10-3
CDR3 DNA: TGTGCCATCAGTGAGTGGACAGGGTTTAGCACTGAAGCTTTCTTT
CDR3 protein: CAISEWTGFSTEAFF

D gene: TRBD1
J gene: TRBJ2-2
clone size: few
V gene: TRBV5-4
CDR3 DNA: TGTGCCAGCAGCGACCAGGGGGCACCGGGCACCGGGGAGCTGTTTTTT
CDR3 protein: CASSDQGAPGTGELFF

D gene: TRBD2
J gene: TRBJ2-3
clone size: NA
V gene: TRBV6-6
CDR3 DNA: TGTGCCAGCACCCACGGCCTAGCGGGAGTTAAAGATATGCAGTATTTT
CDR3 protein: CASTHGLAGVKDMQYF

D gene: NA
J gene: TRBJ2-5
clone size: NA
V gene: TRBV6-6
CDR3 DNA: TGTGCCAGCAGTTTCCAAACACAAGAGACCCAGTACTTC
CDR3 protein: CASSFQTQETQYF

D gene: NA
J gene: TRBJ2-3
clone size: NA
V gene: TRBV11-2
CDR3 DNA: TGTGCCAGCAGCTTAGAACCCCGTTGGGCAGGGGGCACAGATACGCAGTATTTT
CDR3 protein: CASSLEPRWAGGTDTQYF

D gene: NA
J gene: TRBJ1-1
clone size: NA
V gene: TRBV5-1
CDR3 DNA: TGCGCCAGCAGCTTGGCGGGACAAGGGAACACTGAAGCTTTCTTT
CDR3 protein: CASSLAGQGNTEAFF

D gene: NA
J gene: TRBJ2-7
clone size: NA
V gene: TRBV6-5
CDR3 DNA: TGTGCCAGCAGTTCCCAGGGGCCCTCCTACGAGCAGTACTTC
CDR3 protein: CASSSQGPSYEQYF

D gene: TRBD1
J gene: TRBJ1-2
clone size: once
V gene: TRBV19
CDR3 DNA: TGTGCCAGTAGTCCGACTGACAGGGGGGATGGCTACACCTTC
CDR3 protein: CASSPTDRGDGYTF

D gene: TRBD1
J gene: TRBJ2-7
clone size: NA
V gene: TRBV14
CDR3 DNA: TGTGCCAGCAGCCCGGGACAGGGAAGAAACGAGCAGTACTTC
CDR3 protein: CASSPGQGRNEQYF

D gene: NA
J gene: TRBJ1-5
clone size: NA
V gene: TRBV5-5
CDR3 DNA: TGTGCCAGCAGCCCGACAAGCGGGGGATGGAGCAATCAGCCCCAGCATTTT
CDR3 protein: CASSPTSGGWSNQPQHF

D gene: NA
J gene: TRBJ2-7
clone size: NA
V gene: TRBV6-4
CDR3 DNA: TGTGCCCCCAGTGGAGGGAACGAGCAGTACTTC
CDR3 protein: CAPSGGNEQYF

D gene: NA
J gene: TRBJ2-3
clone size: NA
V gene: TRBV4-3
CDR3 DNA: TGCGCCAGCAGCCAAGAGGAGGGAACAGATACGCAGTATTTT
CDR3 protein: CASSQEEGTDTQYF

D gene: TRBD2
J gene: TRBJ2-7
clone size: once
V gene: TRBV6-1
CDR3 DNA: TGTGCCAGCAGTGGAATAGCGGGAGCCCTATCAGTCTACGAGCAGTACTTC
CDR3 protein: CASSGIAGALSVYEQYF

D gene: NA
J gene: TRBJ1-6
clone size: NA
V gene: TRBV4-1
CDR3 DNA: TGCGCCAGCAGCCAAGAGGGGAGATCACCCCTCCACTTT
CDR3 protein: CASSQEGRSPLHF

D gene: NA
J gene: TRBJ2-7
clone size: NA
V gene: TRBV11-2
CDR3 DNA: TGTGCCAGCAGCGTCTACCGGGGCTCCTACGAGCAGTACTTC
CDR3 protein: CASSVYRGSYEQYF

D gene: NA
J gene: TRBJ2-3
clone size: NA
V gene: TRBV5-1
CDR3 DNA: TGCGCCAGCAGCTCCCGGGACTGGGGGACAGATACGCAGTATTTT
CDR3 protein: CASSSRDWGTDTQYF